This passage covers 18 T cell receptor beta chains from one sample sequenced in a study of T cell responses to AZD1222 COVID-19 vaccine. Sequencing was performed with immunoSEQ multiplex PCR; in TCRdb, only in-frame clones are kept and a portion is missing. The sample shows 130,000 to 150,000 clones, 82% of them seen only once. Sequencing used peripheral blood, obtained on day 0 of MenACWY control vaccination. These receptors originate from an adult in good health.

The J gene is TRBJ2-1, the V gene TRBV2; TRBD1 matches at 9 bases. Germline loops: CDR1 SNHLY, CDR2 FYNNEI. With 5 bases clipped from V and 0 bases from J, the junction kept 2 bases outside the gene matches. This CDR3 is built from 15 residues. CDR3 bases: TGTGCCAGCAGTCGGGACAGGGACTCCTACAATGAGCAGTTCTTC. Encoded protein: CASSRDRDSYNEQFF.

The rearrangement links TRBV12-3 or TRBV12-4 to TRBJ1-3, with D possibly being TRBD1 (5 bases). This CDR3 region has 13 residues. Trimming shortened V by 6 bases and J by 4 bases, and 10 bases separated the two germline ends. The CDR3 here is CASRKDTGNTIYF. The DNA for the CDR3 is TGTGCCAGCAGGAAGGACACAGGAAACACCATATATTTT.

The genes are TRBV5-1 and TRBJ2-6; D is ambiguous. Trimming left V 6 bases short and J 0 bases short, with 10 bases between. Germline V gene data show CDR1 as SGHRS and CDR2 as YFSETQ. CDR3 size: 15 residues. The CDR3 is CASTRALSGANVLTF. The CDR3 DNA reads TGCGCCAGCACCCGGGCCCTCTCTGGGGCCAACGTCCTGACTTTC.

This sequence joins TRBV6-5 and TRBJ1-4; no clear D gene. This CDR3 has 16 residues. V was clipped by 2 bases and J by 3 bases, with 13 bases between them. CDR1 is MNHEY and CDR2 is SVGAGI in the germline V gene. This CDR3 reads CASSYGQTNSNEKLFF. The CDR3 DNA follows: TGTGCCAGCAGTTACGGCCAGACGAACTCTAATGAAAAACTGTTTTTT.

A few counts support this clone. The chain has TRBV5-1 and TRBJ1-1; possibly TRBD1 for D (5 bases). Germline CDR1 is SGHRS and CDR2 is YFSETQ. This CDR3 has 14 amino acids. Between the trimmed V and J ends, which lost 1 base and 4 bases, there was a span of 11 bases. CDR3 loop: CASSLKLQGTEAFF. The CDR3 region has the DNA TGCGCCAGCAGCTTGAAACTTCAGGGCACTGAAGCTTTCTTT.

The V and J genes are TRBV6-5 and TRBJ2-7; a weak D match, TRBD2 (6 bases). The CDR3 is 15 residues long. Germline-derived CDR1 and CDR2 are MNHEY and SVGAGI. Deletions cut 2 bases from V and 4 bases from J, with 15 bases between. For the CDR3, the DNA is TGTGCCAGCAGTTACCGAACCCGGGAGAGATACGAGCAGTACTTC. Amino acid sequence: CASSYRTRERYEQYF.

The J gene is TRBJ1-2, the V gene TRBV20-1; D is ambiguous. V lost 4 bases, J lost 5 bases, and 8 bases lay in between. This CDR3 contains 11 residues. Per the germline V gene, CDR1 is DFQATT and CDR2 is SNEGSKA (reference sequence). CDR3 sequence reads: CSANDGYGYTF. As DNA, the CDR3 is TGCAGTGCTAATGACGGGTATGGCTACACCTTC.

The chain joins TRBV6-5 to TRBJ1-4; D is ambiguous. V was clipped by 5 bases and J by 8 bases, with 12 bases between them. The CDR3 runs to 13 residues. Germline V CDR1 and CDR2: MNHEY, SVGAGI. This chain's CDR3 is CASSRNMGEKLFF. The CDR3, as DNA: TGTGCCAGCAGTCGAAACATGGGAGAAAAACTGTTTTTT.

This sequence joins TRBV4-1 and TRBJ2-1, with 12 positions matching TRBD2. The CDR3 length is 15 residues. V shed 4 bases, J shed 5 bases, and the junction held 3 bases outside the gene matches. Per germline, CDR1 MGHRA and CDR2 YSYEKL. The CDR3 coding sequence is TGCGCCAGCAGCCCTTGGACTAGCGGGAACAATGAGCAGTTCTTC. Translated: CASSPWTSGNNEQFF.

The rearrangement links TRBV6-6 to TRBJ1-5; D may be TRBD1 (5 bases). CDR3 length equals 15 residues. V lost 0 bases to trimming and J lost 6 bases, with 12 bases between them. Germline-derived CDR1 and CDR2 are MNHNY and SVGAGI (reference sequence). The CDR3 region is CASSYSVGVGQPQHF. The CDR3 region has the DNA TGTGCCAGCAGTTACTCGGTGGGGGTTGGTCAGCCCCAGCATTTT.

The chain has TRBV5-4 and TRBJ2-1, with TRBD1 matching 10 bases. The germline CDR1 and CDR2 sequences are SGHNT and YYREEE (reference sequence). Trimming took 3 bases from V and 6 from J; bases not matched to a gene: 9. The CDR3 loop spans 16 amino acids. The CDR3 loop reads CASSSLRQGALNEQFF. CDR3 nucleotide sequence: TGTGCCAGCAGCTCCTTACGACAGGGGGCTCTCAATGAGCAGTTCTTC. The complete variable domain, with remaining parts taken from reference TRBV5-4 and TRBJ2-1, reads ETGVTQSPTHLIKTRGQQVTLRCSSQSGHNTVSWYQQALGQGPQFIFQYYREEENGRGNFPPRFSGLQFPNYSSELNVNALELDDSALYLCASSSLRQGALNEQFFGPGTRLTVL.

This clone occurred a few times. CDR3 protein: CASSEAPGTGGFNYGYTF. In DNA, the CDR3 is TGTGCCAGTAGCGAAGCCCCCGGGACAGGGGGGTTTAACTATGGCTACACCTTC. This chain joins TRBV19 and TRBJ1-2; 11 nucleotides line up with TRBD1. CDR3 size: 18 residues. CDR1 is LNHDA and CDR2 is SQIVND in the germline V gene (reference sequence). V gave up 6 bases and J gave up 1 base; unmatched junction bases: 13.

The rearrangement joins TRBV3-1 (or the pseudogene TRBV3-2) to TRBJ2-7, with a weak D call TRBD1 (6 bases). The CDR3 runs 14 residues. Trimming removed 5 bases from V and 4 bases from J, with 15 bases in between. CDR1 is LGHDT, CDR2 YNNKEL, per germline (reference sequence). The DNA of the CDR3 is TGTGCCAGCAGCAAAAACAGGGTGAGGTACGAGCAGTACTTC. It translates to CASSKNRVRYEQYF.

This clone showed up just a few times. The V gene is TRBV5-1, the J gene TRBJ1-5, with 8 bases fitting TRBD1. This CDR3 has 15 residues. Unmatched junction bases numbered 4, after V lost 4 bases and J lost 1 base. Germline V gene lookup returns CDR1 SGHRS and CDR2 YFSETQ. CDR3 protein: CASSQTGGSNQPQHF. In DNA, the CDR3 is TGCGCCAGCAGCCAAACAGGGGGAAGCAATCAGCCCCAGCATTTT. Supplemented by reference TRBV5-1 and TRBJ1-5, the full variable domain reads KAGVTQTPRYLIKTRGQQVTLSCSPISGHRSVSWYQQTPGQGLQFLFEYFSETQRNKGNFPGRFSGRQFSNSRSEMNVSTLELGDSALYLCASSQTGGSNQPQHFGDGTRLSIL.

The rearrangement joins TRBV10-2 to TRBJ2-2; D may be TRBD2 (5 bases). The germline CDR1 and CDR2 sequences are WSHSY and SAAADI. The CDR3 runs 15 residues. V was clipped by 2 bases and J by 2 bases, with 9 bases between them. CDR3 loop: CASSERLINTGELFF. For the CDR3, the DNA is TGCGCCAGCAGTGAGCGACTAATAAACACCGGGGAGCTGTTTTTT.

The V and J genes are TRBV7-2 and TRBJ2-2; 10 bases agree with TRBD2. The CDR3 spans 17 residues. V lost 1 base to trimming and J lost 6 bases; unmatched junction nucleotides: 8. Looked up from germline, CDR1 is SGHTA and CDR2 is FQGNSA. The CDR3 nucleotides read TGTGCCAGCAGCTTAGGGCTAGCGGGGGCCCCCTCCGGGGAGCTGTTTTTT. This gives the protein CASSLGLAGAPSGELFF.

V usage is TRBV9 and J usage is TRBJ2-1; unclear D gene. Germline CDR1 is SGDLS and CDR2 is YYNGEE. The V and J ends lost 0 bases and 6 bases respectively, with 7 bases between them. The CDR3 is 13 amino acids. The CDR3 DNA reads TGTGCCAGCAGCGTAGGCCTGGGCAATGAGCAGTTCTTC. Its translation is CASSVGLGNEQFF.

Concerning this clone itself: The same CDR3 also results from other DNA sequences found in this sample. The chain links TRBV18 to TRBJ2-7; 9 bases are shared with TRBD1. Trimming cost V 3 bases and J 3 bases; bases outside gene matches: 3. The CDR3 length is 14 residues. The germline gives CDR1 KGHSH, CDR2 LQKENI. CDR3 nucleotides: TGTGCCAGCTCACCTCGACAGGGGGTCTACGAGCAGTACGTC. It codes for CASSPRQGVYEQYV.